This T cell receptor (beta chain) was sequenced for a study of blood T cell repertoires in COVID-19. As for the study in general: Acute and convalescent COVID-19 samples came from the United States, Italy and Spain. PBMCs, B-cell-depleted T cells, or T cells provided the cDNA or gDNA that made up the material.

Methods used by the authors: It was from reference gene primer amplification that nucleated cell counts were estimated. Repertoires were generated with immunoSEQ multiplex PCR, while TCRdb's copy carries only in-frame clones and drops some. Clone size and the V and J calls come from that table; the DNA yielded D and trimming. The table includes 76,000 or so clones, roughly 85% detected once. This clone occurred once. With 4 bases clipped from V and 10 bases from J, the junction kept 4 bases outside the gene matches. This CDR3 contains 11 residues. Germline V lookup: CDR1 LGHDT, CDR2 YNNKEL (reference sequence).

The sample consisted of peripheral blood. This receptor was identified in a man aged 25 to 40 with acute or convalescent COVID-19. The J gene is TRBJ2-7, the V gene TRBV3-1 (or the pseudogene TRBV3-2), with TRBD1 matching 7 bases. CDR3 coding DNA: TGTGCCAGCAGCCGAACAGGGGATCAGTACTTC. As protein: CASSRTGDQYF.